This TCR beta chain was profiled in a study of T cell responses to AZD1222 COVID-19 vaccine. Overall study results and limits: Only after the peak T cell response were repertoires sampled. Two doses of AZD1222 preceded a rise in Spike-specific TCR breadth and depth.

The assay was immunoSEQ multiplex PCR, and TCRdb's table has in-frame clones only and misses some. The sample holds more than 95,000 clones; 88% are singletons and the top ten take around 8.4%. The V gene lost 3 bases and the J gene lost 8 bases, with 11 bases spanning the gap. The CDR3 length is 12 residues. CDR1 is SGDLS and CDR2 is YYNGEE in the germline V gene. For this clone: Its antigen is still unknown.

V gene TRBV9 combines with J gene TRBJ1-2, with D possibly matching TRBD1 (6 bases). This material consisted of peripheral blood, taken on day 0 of AZD1222 vaccination. This TCR was recovered from an adult in good health. The chain's CDR3 is CASSGTGSGYTF. The DNA for the CDR3 is TGTGCCAGCAGCGGCACAGGGAGCGGCTACACCTTC.